This T cell receptor (beta chain) was recovered during a study of blood T cell repertoires in COVID-19. About the research overall: Material from acute and convalescent COVID-19 was sourced from the United States, Italy and Spain. Sample material is recorded as cDNA or gDNA derived from T cells, B-cell-depleted T cells, or PBMCs.

Authors' processing steps: Reference gene primer amplification gave estimated nucleated cell counts. Only in-frame clones appear in the TCRdb table, and some are missing; sequencing was by immunoSEQ multiplex PCR. The V and J calls and clone size come from that table; D and trimming were worked out from the DNA. The sample has more than 200,000 clones, 86% seen once; the top ten hold around 1.8%. V trimming: 6 bases; J trimming: 5 bases; junction bases outside the gene matches: 8. This CDR3 region has 14 residues. Germline V gives CDR1 MNHNY, CDR2 SVGAGI (reference sequence). The chain links TRBV6-6 to TRBJ2-5; TRBD2 aligns across 8 bases. The sample comprised peripheral blood. This clonotype originated in a man between 25 and 39 years old with active or convalescent COVID-19. CDR3 coding DNA: TGTGCCAGCAGCCCCGGGGGGGGTCTGGAGACCCAGTACTTC. This sequence encodes CASSPGGGLETQYF.